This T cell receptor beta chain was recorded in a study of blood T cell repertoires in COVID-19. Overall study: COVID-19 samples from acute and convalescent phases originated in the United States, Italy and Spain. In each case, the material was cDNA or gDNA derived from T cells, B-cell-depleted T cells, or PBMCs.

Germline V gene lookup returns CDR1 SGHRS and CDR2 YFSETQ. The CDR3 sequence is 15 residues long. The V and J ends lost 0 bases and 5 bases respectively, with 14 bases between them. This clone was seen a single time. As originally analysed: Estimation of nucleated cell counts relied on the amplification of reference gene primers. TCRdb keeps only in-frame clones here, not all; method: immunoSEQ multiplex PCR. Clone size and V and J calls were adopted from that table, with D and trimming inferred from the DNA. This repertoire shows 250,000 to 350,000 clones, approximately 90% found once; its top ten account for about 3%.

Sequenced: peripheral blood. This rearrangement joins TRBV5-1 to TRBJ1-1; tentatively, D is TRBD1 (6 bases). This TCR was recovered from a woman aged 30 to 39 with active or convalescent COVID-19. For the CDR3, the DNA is TGCGCCAGCAGCTTGGAGCGAACAGGGATGACTGAAGCTTTCTTT. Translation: CASSLERTGMTEAFF.